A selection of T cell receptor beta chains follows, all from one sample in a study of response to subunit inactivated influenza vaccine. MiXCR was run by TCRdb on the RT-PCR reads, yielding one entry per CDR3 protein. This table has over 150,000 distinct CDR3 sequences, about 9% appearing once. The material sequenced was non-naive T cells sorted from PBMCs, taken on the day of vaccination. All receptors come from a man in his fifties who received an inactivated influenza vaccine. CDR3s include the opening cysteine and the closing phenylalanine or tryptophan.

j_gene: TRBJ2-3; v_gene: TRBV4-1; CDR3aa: CASSQKTGASTDTQYF
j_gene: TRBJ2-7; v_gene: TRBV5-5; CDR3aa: CASSLGGWTYEQYF
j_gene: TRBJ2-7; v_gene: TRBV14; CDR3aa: CASSQDSAPRDEQYF
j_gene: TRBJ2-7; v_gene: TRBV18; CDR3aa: CASSPDSSYEQYF
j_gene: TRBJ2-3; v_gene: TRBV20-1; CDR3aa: CSAPGPPATQYF
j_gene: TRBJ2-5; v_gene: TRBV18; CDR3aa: CASSPPGQVRETQYF
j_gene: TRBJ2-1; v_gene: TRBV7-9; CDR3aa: CASSASDEQFF
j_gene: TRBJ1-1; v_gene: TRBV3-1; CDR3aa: CASSQLRQNTEAFF
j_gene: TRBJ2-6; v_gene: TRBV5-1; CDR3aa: CASSLWDRGISGANVLTF
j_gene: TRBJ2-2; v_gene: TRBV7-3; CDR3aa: CASSLGVGNTGELFF